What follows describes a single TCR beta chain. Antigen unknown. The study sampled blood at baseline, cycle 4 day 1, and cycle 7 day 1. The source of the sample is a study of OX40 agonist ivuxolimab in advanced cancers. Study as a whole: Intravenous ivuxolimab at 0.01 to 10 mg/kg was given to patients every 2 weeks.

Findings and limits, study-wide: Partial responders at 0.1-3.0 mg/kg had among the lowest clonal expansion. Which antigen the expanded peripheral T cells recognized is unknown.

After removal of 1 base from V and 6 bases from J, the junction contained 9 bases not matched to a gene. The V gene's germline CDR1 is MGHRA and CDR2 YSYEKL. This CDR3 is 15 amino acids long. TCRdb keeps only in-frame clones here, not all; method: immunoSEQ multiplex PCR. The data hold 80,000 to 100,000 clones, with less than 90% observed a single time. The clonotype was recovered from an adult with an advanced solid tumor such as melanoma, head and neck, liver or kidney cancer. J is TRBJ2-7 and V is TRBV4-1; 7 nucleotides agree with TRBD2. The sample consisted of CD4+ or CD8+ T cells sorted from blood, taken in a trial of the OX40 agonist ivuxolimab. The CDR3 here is CASSQGWASGLEQYF. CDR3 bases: TGCGCCAGCAGCCAAGGTTGGGCTAGCGGTCTCGAGCAGTACTTC.